This TCR beta chain derives from a study of cytotoxic CD8 clonotypes in ibrutinib-treated CLL. Sequencing was performed with immunoSEQ multiplex PCR; in TCRdb, only in-frame clones are kept and a portion is missing. This table has hundreds of thousands of clones, roughly 70% appearing once. Here the sequenced sample was PBMCs, taken after 24 months of ibrutinib treatment. The receptor comes from a human donor with chronic lymphocytic leukemia.

In DNA, the CDR3 is TGCAGCGTTGCTCCCGACAGTGAAGAGACCCAGTACTTC. It specifies CSVAPDSEETQYF. The V and J genes are TRBV29-1 and TRBJ2-5, with a tentative D call TRBD1 (5 bases). The CDR3 has 13 amino acids. With 4 bases removed from V and 3 bases from J, the gap between germline ends came to 12 bases. Germline loops: CDR1 SQVTM, CDR2 ANQGSEA.